This T cell receptor (beta chain) appears in the sequencing data of a study of T cells in Graves' hyperthyroidism and ophthalmopathy. Clinical symptoms, serum thyroxine, TRAb, thyroid ultrasound and orbital computed tomography informed diagnoses. The V end was cut by 5 bases, the J end by 0 bases, with 11 bases between. This CDR3 comprises 15 residues. RNA transcripts were the template for amplifying TCR beta CDR3 regions. TCR CDR3 regions were first amplified by RT-PCR with HTBI primers. From the multiplex PCR reads, TCRdb called clonotypes with MiXCR, one entry per CDR3 protein. There are approximately 520,000 distinct CDR3 sequences in the sample; less than 25% occur only once, and about 11% lies in the top ten.

The receptor's source is a woman in her twenties or thirties with Graves' ophthalmopathy. The V and J genes are TRBV12-3 or TRBV12-4 and TRBJ1-3; maybe TRBD1 (5 bases). The sample comprised blood. CDR3 bases: TGTGCCAGCAGTCCCGCAGGGAGCTCTGGAAACACCATATATTTT. This translates into CASSPAGSSGNTIYF.